This T cell receptor (beta chain) was identified in a study of CD8 T cells in ankylosing spondylitis. This clonotype was seen many times. Making the TCR beta libraries involved quantitative 5'-RACE with molecular barcodes. TCRdb reprocessed the 5' RACE reads via MiXCR and lists one record per CDR3 protein. The table shows 100,000 to 150,000 distinct CDR3 sequences, with about a tenth occurring only once. Input material: blood, either unsorted or a sorted T cell fraction (not recorded which). This sequence was found in a male donor with ankylosing spondylitis or in good health (not recorded which).

The CDR3 DNA follows: TGCAGTGCTAGAGACATTTTGGGTTACGAGCAGTACTTC. It codes for CSARDILGYEQYF. The chain has TRBV20-1 and TRBJ2-7, with unresolved D. The germline gives CDR1 DFQATT, CDR2 SNEGSKA (reference sequence). V lost 0 bases and J lost 4, with 10 bases in between. The CDR3 length is 13 residues.